Below are 7 T cell receptor beta chains sequenced from a single sample in a study. The sorted Tregs were CD4+CD25+CD127-/low cells. TCRdb passed the 5' RACE reads through MiXCR, listing each CDR3 protein once. The table includes over 45,000 distinct CDR3 sequences, 26% detected once. Sequenced: tumor-infiltrating Tregs sorted from the breast tumor. These receptors were taken from a female donor with breast cancer.

The chain carries TRBV12-3 or TRBV12-4 and TRBJ2-7, with 7 bases aligning to TRBD1. J gave up 6 bases and V 5 bases, and 4 bases lay outside the gene matches. The CDR3 spans 12 residues. The CDR3 DNA sequence: TGTGCCAGCAGTCGACAGGGTTCCGAGCAGTACTTC. Translation gives CASSRQGSEQYF.

This clonotype appeared a few times. This chain links TRBV4-1 with TRBJ2-7; the D gene is possibly TRBD2 (6 bases). The length of the CDR3 is 15 residues. The V gene lost 4 bases and the J gene lost 3 bases, with 16 bases spanning the gap. Germline V CDR1 and CDR2: MGHRA, YSYEKL. DNA of the CDR3: TGCGCCAGCAGCCCCATATGGCGGGGACGCTACGAGCAGTACTTC. Its translation is CASSPIWRGRYEQYF.

At least ten counts were recorded for this clonotype. The genes are TRBV2 and TRBJ1-5; D perhaps matches TRBD1 (5 bases). The CDR3 has 15 residues. V lost 4 bases to trimming and J lost 0 bases, with 10 bases between them. Looked up from germline, CDR1 is SNHLY and CDR2 is FYNNEI. In DNA form, the CDR3 reads TGTGCCAGCAGTGTCGACAGTAATAGCAATCAGCCCCAGCATTTT. Protein sequence: CASSVDSNSNQPQHF.

V is TRBV20-1 and J is TRBJ2-7, with 9 bases aligning to TRBD2. CDR3 length equals 13 residues. Germline CDR1 and CDR2: DFQATT and SNEGSKA (reference sequence). After removal of 5 bases from V and 7 bases from J, the junction contained 9 bases not matched to a gene. In nucleotides, the CDR3 is TGCAGTGCTGAATTGACTAGCGGAGAAGAGCAGTACTTC. Encoded protein: CSAELTSGEEQYF.

V usage is TRBV6-1 and J usage is TRBJ1-1, with a possible D match to TRBD1 (5 bases). The V end was cut by 3 bases, the J end by 0 bases, with 8 bases between. This CDR3 is 14 amino acids long. Germline CDR1 reads MNHNS; CDR2 reads SASEGT. CDR3: CASSDQGLNTEAFF. The CDR3, as DNA: TGTGCCAGCAGTGACCAGGGCCTGAACACTGAAGCTTTCTTT.

The CDR3 sequence is CASSQGSSRVGNQPQHF. CDR3 coding DNA: TGCGCCAGCAGCCAAGGTAGCTCGAGAGTGGGCAATCAGCCCCAGCATTTT. The genes are TRBV4-1 and TRBJ1-5; D gene ambiguous. V lost 1 base and J lost 2, with 15 bases in between. Looked up from germline, CDR1 is MGHRA and CDR2 is YSYEKL. The CDR3 length is 17 residues.

The gene calls are TRBV7-2 and TRBJ2-2, with TRBD2 matching 12 bases. Losses at the gene ends were 1 base for V and 5 bases for J; bases not matched to a gene: 5. This CDR3 has 17 residues. Looked up from germline, CDR1 is SGHTA and CDR2 is FQGNSA. CDR3 in amino acids: CASSLDSTSGRTGELFF. The CDR3 DNA reads as TGTGCCAGCAGCTTAGATTCGACTAGCGGGAGAACCGGGGAGCTGTTTTTT.